Following are 8 T cell receptor beta chains from one sample sequenced in a study of T-cell reconstitution after alpha-beta-depleted transplantation in children. A TCRbeta library incorporating unique molecular identifiers was prepared. One entry per CDR3 protein, called by TCRdb with MiXCR from the PCR reads. The data show 80,000 to 100,000 distinct CDR3 sequences, roughly a quarter seen once. Specimen: PBMCs, collected before TCRalphabeta/CD19-depleted stem cell transplant. The receptor set was obtained from a boy between 2 and 10 years old with acute lymphoblastic leukemia, due to receive a stem cell transplant.

This clonotype was seen repeatedly, ten times or more. The chain has TRBV20-1 and TRBJ2-1; unclear D gene. The V gene's germline CDR1 is DFQATT and CDR2 SNEGSKA (reference sequence). CDR3 size: 13 residues. V was clipped by 7 bases and J by 2 bases, with 12 bases between them. The CDR3 nucleotides are TGCAGTGTCGCCCTTATGCCCTACAATGAGCAGTTCTTC. Encoded protein: CSVALMPYNEQFF.

This chain uses TRBV20-1 with TRBJ2-4; D may correspond to TRBD1 or TRBD2 (6 bases each). Trimming left V 6 bases short and J 6 bases short, with 18 bases between. Germline CDR1 is DFQATT and CDR2 is SNEGSKA (reference sequence). This CDR3 spans 14 amino acids. The CDR3 protein is CSAAPGASGNIQYF. The CDR3 DNA sequence: TGCAGTGCCGCGCCGGGGGCCAGTGGAAACATTCAGTACTTC.

The chain carries TRBV28 and TRBJ2-4; possibly TRBD2 for D (5 bases). The CDR3 has 19 amino acids. CDR1 and CDR2 from the germline V gene are MDHEN and SYDVKM. Trimming cost V 1 base and J 3 bases, with 22 bases left between them. The CDR3 protein is CASSLFLILERTNKNIQYF. In DNA, the CDR3 is TGTGCCAGCAGTTTATTCCTTATTCTAGAGCGGACCAACAAAAACATTCAGTACTTC. The whole variable domain, remainder taken from reference TRBV28 and TRBJ2-4, is DVKVTQSSRYLVKRTGEKVFLECVQDMDHENMFWYRQDPGLGLRLIYFSYDVKMKEKGDIPEGYSVSREKKERFSLILESASTNQTSMYLCASSLFLILERTNKNIQYFGAGTRLSVL.

V and J are TRBV20-1 and TRBJ2-7; TRBD1 agrees at 7 bases. This CDR3 has 15 residues. V was clipped by 0 bases and J by 4 bases; unmatched bases: 9. Germline V gives CDR1 DFQATT, CDR2 SNEGSKA (reference sequence). Written as DNA, the CDR3 is TGCAGTGCTAGAGACTTTCGACAGGGTGGGTACGAGCAGTACTTC. This gives the protein CSARDFRQGGYEQYF.

This clonotype appeared a few times. The chain combines TRBV20-1 with TRBJ2-3, with a tentative D call TRBD1 (5 bases). Trimming left V 6 bases short and J 6 bases short, with 19 bases between. Germline V CDR1 and CDR2: DFQATT, SNEGSKA (reference sequence). The CDR3 has 14 residues. The CDR3 coding sequence is TGCAGTGCCCCGATCGGCAGGGCCGGGGATACGCAGTATTTT. Encoded protein: CSAPIGRAGDTQYF.

This clonotype was observed a handful of times. CDR3 residues: CASSLDRGNNEQYF. The CDR3, as DNA: TGCGCCAGCAGCTTGGATCGGGGTAACAACGAGCAGTACTTC. The V call is TRBV5-1, the J call TRBJ2-7; a weak D match, TRBD2 (5 bases). The CDR3 is 14 residues long. The V end was cut by 0 bases, the J end by 5 bases, with 12 bases between. CDR1 SGHRS and CDR2 YFSETQ come from the germline V gene.

This clonotype was detected only a few times. At one boundary the junction diverges from the germline segment, which might be a read error. The chain has TRBV28 and TRBJ2-1, with a tentative D call TRBD2 (6 bases). CDR3 length: 12 residues. Germline V CDR1 and CDR2: MDHEN, SYDVKM. The CDR3 DNA reads as TGTGCCAGCAGTAGGGGCGGGGTGACGACAAGCTTC. Translation gives CASSRGGVTTSF.

The chain has TRBV7-2 and TRBJ2-1; D gene ambiguous. Trimming stripped 1 base from V and 9 bases from J, with 7 bases between. The CDR3 is 12 amino acids. The germline gives CDR1 SGHTA, CDR2 FQGNSA. CDR3 sequence (DNA): TGTGCCAGCAGCTTAGGGGCCAGTGAGCAGTTCTTC. It translates to CASSLGASEQFF.